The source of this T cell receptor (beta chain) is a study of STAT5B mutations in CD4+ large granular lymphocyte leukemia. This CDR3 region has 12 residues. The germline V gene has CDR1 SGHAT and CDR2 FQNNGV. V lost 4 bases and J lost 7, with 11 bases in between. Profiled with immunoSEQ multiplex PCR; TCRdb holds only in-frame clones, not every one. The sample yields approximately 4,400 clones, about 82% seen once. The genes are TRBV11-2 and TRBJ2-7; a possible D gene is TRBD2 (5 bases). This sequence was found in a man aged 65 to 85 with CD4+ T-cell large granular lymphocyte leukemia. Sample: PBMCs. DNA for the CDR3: TGTGCCAGCAGCTCAGGACTTTGGGAGCAGTACGTC. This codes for CASSSGLWEQYV.